Below are 5 T cell receptor beta chains sequenced from a single sample in a study of cytomegalovirus exposure and HLA in healthy donors. Amplification used 60 Vbeta primers and 13 Jbeta primers. Method: immunoSEQ multiplex PCR; TCRdb's copy keeps in-frame clones and lacks some. The sample holds approximately 87,000 clones, 70% to 90% seen once. Sequenced input: PBMCs. The source of these receptors is a woman between 18 and 29 years old in good health and CMV-seropositive.

The chain links TRBV10-3 to TRBJ2-4; D is possibly TRBD2 (5 bases). CDR1 and CDR2 from the germline V gene are ENHRY and SYGVKD. The CDR3 contains 12 residues. With 10 bases removed from V and 8 bases from J, the gap between germline ends came to 15 bases. The CDR3 spells CASGPFGDIQYF. The DNA of the CDR3 is TGTGCCAGTGGACCCTTCGGGGACATTCAGTACTTC.

The count of this clone is one. This rearrangement joins TRBV19 to TRBJ1-6; D unclear. The CDR3 covers 16 residues. Trimming took off 9 bases at V and 0 bases at J, with 15 bases between the two ends. Germline V gives CDR1 LNHDA, CDR2 SQIVND (reference sequence). CDR3 loop: CASYNTRSSYNSPLHF. The CDR3 DNA sequence: TGTGCCAGCTATAATACCCGGAGCTCCTATAATTCACCCCTCCACTTT.

By frequency in the sample, this clone is hyperexpanded. This sample includes further DNA sequences coding for the same CDR3. The chain employs TRBV7-2 and TRBJ1-2; D gene uncertain. The ends were cut back, 1 base at V and 4 bases at J, with 10 bases in the middle. CDR1 is SGHTA, CDR2 FQGNSA, per germline. The CDR3 extends over 14 amino acids. CDR3 region: CASSLDSPIYGYTF. The CDR3 DNA reads as TGTGCCAGCAGCTTAGACAGTCCCATCTATGGCTACACCTTC.

The rearrangement joins TRBV11-3 to TRBJ2-1; tentative D call: TRBD1 (5 bases). In germline, CDR1 is SGHNT, CDR2 YENEEA. CDR3 length: 13 residues. Trimming stripped 3 bases from V and 8 bases from J, with 11 bases between. This CDR3 is CASSLKGQDEQFF. CDR3 DNA: TGTGCCAGCAGCTTGAAGGGGCAGGATGAGCAGTTCTTC.

The chain employs TRBV7-6 and TRBJ2-7; TRBD1 agrees at 9 bases. V was pared by 1 base and J by 6 bases, with 4 bases of the junction left unmatched. Germline-derived CDR1 and CDR2 are SGHVS and FNYEAQ. The CDR3 runs to 14 residues. CDR3 bases: TGTGCCAGCAGCTTAGAGGGGACAGGGATCGAGCAGTACTTC. Its translation is CASSLEGTGIEQYF.